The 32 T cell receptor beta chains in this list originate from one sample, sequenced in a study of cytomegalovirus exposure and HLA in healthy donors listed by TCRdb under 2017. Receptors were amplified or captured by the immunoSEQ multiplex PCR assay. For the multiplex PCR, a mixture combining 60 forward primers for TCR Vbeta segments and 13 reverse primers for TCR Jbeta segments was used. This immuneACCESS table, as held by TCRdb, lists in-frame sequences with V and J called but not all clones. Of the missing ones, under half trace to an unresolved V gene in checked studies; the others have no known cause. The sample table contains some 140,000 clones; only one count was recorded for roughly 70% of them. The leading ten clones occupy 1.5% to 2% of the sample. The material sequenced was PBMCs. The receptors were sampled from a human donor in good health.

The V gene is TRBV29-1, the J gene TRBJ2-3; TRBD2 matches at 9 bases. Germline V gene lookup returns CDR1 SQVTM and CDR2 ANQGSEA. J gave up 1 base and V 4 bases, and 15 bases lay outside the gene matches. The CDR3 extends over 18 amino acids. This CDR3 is CSVVASTSGPSGTDTQYF. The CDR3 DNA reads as TGCAGCGTTGTCGCATCGACTAGCGGCCCTTCTGGCACAGATACGCAGTATTTT.

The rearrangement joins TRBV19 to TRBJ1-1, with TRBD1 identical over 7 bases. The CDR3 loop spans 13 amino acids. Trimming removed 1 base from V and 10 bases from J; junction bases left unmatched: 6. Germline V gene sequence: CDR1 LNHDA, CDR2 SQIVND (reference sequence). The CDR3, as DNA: TGTGCCAGTAGTATAGTCAGGACAGGCGCAGCTTTCTTT. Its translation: CASSIVRTGAAFF.

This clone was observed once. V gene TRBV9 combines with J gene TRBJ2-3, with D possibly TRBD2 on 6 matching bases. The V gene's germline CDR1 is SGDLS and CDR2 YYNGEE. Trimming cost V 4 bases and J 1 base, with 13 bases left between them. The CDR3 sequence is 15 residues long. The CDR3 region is CASSSEGLGTDTQYF. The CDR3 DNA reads TGTGCCAGCAGCTCGGAGGGGTTGGGCACAGATACGCAGTATTTT.

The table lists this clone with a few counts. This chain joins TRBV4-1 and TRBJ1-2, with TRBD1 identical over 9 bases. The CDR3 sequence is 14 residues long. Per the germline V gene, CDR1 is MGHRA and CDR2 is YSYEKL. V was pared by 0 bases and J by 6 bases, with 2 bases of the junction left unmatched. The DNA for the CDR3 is TGCGCCAGCAGCCAAGATTGGACAGGGGATGGCTACACCTTC. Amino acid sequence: CASSQDWTGDGYTF.

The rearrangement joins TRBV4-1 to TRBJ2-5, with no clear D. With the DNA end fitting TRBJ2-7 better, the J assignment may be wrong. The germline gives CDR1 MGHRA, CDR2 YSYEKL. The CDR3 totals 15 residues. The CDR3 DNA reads TGCGCCAGCAGCCAATCAATTGAGGTTCCCTACGAGCAGTACTTC. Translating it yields CASSQSIEVPYEQYF.

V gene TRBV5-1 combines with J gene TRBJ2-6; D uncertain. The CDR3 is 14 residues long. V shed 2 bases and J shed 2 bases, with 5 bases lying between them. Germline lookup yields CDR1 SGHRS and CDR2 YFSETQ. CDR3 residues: CASSFQTGANVLTF. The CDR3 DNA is TGCGCCAGCAGCTTCCAAACTGGGGCCAACGTCCTGACTTTC.

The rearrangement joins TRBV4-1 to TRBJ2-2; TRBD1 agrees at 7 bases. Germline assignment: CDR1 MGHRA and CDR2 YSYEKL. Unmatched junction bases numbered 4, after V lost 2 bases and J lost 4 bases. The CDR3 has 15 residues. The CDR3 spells CASSQIQGTTGELFF. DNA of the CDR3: TGCGCCAGCAGCCAAATACAGGGGACCACCGGGGAGCTGTTTTTT.

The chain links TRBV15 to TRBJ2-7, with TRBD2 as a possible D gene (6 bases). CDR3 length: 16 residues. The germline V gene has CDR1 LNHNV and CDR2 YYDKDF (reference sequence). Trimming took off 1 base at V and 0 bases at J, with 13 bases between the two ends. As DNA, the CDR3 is TGTGCCACCAGCAGAGTTTGGGCGGGGAGCTCCTACGAGCAGTACTTC. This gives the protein CATSRVWAGSSYEQYF.

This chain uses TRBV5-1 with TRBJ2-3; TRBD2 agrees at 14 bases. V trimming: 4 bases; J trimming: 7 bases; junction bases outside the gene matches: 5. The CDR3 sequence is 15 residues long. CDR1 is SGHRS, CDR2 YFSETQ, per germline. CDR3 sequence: CASSLRLAGGHTQYF. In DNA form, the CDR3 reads TGCGCCAGCAGCCTAAGACTAGCGGGAGGGCATACGCAGTATTTT.

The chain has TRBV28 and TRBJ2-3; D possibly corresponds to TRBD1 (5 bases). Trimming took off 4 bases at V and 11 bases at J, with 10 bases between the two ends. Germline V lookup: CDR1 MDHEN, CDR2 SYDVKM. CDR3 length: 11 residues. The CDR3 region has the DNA TGTGCCAGCAGTTGGCAGGGAAGGCAGTATTTT. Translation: CASSWQGRQYF.

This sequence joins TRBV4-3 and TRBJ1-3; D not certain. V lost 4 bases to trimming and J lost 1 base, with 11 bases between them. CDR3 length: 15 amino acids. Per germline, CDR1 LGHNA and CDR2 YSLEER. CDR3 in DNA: TGCGCCAGCAGCCCCAGCGCGGGTTCTGGAAACACCATATATTTT. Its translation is CASSPSAGSGNTIYF.

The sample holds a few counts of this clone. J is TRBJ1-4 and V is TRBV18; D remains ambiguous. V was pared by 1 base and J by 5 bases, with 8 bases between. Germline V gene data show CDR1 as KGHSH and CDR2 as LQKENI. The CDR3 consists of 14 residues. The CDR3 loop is CASSPRAANEKLFF. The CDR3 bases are TGTGCCAGCTCACCACGGGCCGCAAATGAAAAACTGTTTTTT.

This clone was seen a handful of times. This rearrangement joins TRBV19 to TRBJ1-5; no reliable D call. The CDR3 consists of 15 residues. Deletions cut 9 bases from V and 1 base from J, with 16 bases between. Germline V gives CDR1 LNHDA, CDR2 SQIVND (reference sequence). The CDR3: CASQWGRESNQPQHF. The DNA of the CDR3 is TGTGCCAGCCAATGGGGAAGGGAGAGCAATCAGCCCCAGCATTTT.

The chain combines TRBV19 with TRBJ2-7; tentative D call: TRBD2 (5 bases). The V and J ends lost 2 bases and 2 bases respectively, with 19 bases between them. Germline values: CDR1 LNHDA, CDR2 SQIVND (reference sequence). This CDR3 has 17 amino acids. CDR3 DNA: TGTGCCAGTAGTATACCCCGGGGAAAAGGCAGAACCTACGAGCAGTACTTC. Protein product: CASSIPRGKGRTYEQYF.

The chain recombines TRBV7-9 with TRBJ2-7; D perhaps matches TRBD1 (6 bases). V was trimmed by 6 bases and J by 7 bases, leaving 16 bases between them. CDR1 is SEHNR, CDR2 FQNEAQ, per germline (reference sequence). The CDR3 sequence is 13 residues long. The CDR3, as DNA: TGTGCCAGCAGTCCAACCACAGGGCGGGAGCAGTACTTC. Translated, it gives CASSPTTGREQYF.

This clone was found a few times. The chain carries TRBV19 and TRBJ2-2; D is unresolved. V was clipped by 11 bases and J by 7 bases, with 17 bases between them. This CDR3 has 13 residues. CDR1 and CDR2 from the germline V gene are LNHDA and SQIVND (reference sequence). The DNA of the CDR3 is TGTGCCTCCAGCCCCGGGTTCATCGGGGAGCTGTTTTTT. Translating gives CASSPGFIGELFF.

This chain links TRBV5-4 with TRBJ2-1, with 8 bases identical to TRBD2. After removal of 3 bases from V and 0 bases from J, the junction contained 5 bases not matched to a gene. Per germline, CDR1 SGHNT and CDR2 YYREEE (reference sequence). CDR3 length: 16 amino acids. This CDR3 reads CASSSLAGSSYNEQFF. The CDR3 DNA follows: TGTGCCAGCAGCTCCTTAGCGGGAAGCTCCTACAATGAGCAGTTCTTC.

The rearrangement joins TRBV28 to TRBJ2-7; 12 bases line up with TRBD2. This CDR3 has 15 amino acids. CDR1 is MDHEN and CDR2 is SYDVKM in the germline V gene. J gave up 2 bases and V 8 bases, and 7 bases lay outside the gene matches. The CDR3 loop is CASQGLAGTAYEQYF. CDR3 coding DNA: TGTGCCAGCCAGGGACTAGCGGGCACCGCCTACGAGCAGTACTTC.

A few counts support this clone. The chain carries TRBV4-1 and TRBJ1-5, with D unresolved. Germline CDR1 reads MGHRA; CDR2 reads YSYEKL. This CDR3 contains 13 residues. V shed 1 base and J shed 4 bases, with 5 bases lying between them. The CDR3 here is CASSQVLNQPQHF. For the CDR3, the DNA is TGCGCCAGCAGCCAAGTCCTTAATCAGCCCCAGCATTTT.

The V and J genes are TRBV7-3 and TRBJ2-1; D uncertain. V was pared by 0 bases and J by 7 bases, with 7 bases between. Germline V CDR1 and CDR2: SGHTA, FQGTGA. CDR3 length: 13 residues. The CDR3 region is CASSLTFENEQFF. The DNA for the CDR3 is TGTGCCAGCAGCTTAACGTTTGAGAATGAGCAGTTCTTC. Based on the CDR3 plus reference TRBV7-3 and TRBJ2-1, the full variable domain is GAGVSQTPSNKVTEKGKYVELRCDPISGHTALYWYRQSLGQGPEFLIYFQGTGAADDSGLPNDRFFAVRPEGSVSTLKIQRTERGDSAVYLCASSLTFENEQFFGPGTRLTVL.

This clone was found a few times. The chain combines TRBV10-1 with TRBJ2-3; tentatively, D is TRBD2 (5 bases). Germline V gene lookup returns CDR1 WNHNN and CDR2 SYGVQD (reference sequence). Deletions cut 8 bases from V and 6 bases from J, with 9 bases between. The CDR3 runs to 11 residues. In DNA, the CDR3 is TGCGCCAGCTCAGGCGGGGATACGCAGTATTTT. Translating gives CASSGGDTQYF.

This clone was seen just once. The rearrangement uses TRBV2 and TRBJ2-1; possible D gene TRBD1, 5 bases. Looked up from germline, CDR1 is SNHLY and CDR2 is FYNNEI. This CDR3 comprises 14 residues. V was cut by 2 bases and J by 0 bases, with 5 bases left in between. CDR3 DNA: TGTGCCAGCAGTGAAAGGGGCTCCTACAATGAGCAGTTCTTC. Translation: CASSERGSYNEQFF.

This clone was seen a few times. The CDR3 region is CASSPTPTSGNEQFF. CDR3 sequence (DNA): TGTGCCAGCTCACCCACCCCGACTAGCGGCAATGAGCAGTTCTTC. The gene calls are TRBV18 and TRBJ2-1, with 9 bases that match TRBD2. This CDR3 contains 15 residues. Germline trimming cut 3 bases from V and 6 bases from J; bases unmatched to any gene: 6. Germline-derived CDR1 and CDR2 are KGHSH and LQKENI.

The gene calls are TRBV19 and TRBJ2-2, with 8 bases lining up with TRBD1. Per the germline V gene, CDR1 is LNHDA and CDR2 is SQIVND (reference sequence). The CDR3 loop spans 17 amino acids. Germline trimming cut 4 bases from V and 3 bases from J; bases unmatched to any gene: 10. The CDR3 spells CASSTSGQGGDTGELFF. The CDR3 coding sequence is TGTGCCAGTAGTACCTCAGGACAGGGCGGGGACACCGGGGAGCTGTTTTTT.

This CDR3 is CAISTSGPYEQYF. Here the CDR3 DNA reads TGTGCCATCAGTACCAGCGGGCCCTACGAGCAGTACTTC. V is TRBV10-3 and J is TRBJ2-5; possibly TRBD2 for D (6 bases). The J call may not be correct, given that the DNA end is closer to TRBJ2-7. There are 13 residues in the CDR3. Per the germline V gene, CDR1 is ENHRY and CDR2 is SYGVKD.

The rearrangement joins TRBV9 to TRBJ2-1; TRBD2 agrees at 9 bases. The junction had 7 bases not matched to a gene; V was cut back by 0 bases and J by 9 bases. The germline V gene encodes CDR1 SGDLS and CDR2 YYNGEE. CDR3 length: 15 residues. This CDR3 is CASSVALAGGSEQFF. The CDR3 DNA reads TGTGCCAGCAGCGTAGCACTAGCGGGTGGTAGTGAGCAGTTCTTC.

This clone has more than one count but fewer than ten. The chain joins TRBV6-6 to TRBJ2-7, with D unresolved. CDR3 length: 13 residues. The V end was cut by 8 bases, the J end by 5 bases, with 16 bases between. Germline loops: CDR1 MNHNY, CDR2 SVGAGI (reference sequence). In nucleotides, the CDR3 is TGTGCCAGCCGAATGTTTGATGGCAACGAGCAGTACTTC. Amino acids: CASRMFDGNEQYF.

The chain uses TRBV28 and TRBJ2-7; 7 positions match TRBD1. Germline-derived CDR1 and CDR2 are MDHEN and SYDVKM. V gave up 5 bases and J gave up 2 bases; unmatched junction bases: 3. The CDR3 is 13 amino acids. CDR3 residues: CASSTGAPYEQYF. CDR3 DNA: TGTGCCAGCAGTACAGGGGCCCCCTACGAGCAGTACTTC.

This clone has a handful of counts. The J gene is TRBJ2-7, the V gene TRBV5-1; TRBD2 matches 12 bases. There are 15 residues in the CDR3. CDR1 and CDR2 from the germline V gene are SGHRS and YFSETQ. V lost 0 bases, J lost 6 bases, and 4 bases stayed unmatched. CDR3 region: CASSLGTSGIIEQYF. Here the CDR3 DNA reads TGCGCCAGCAGCTTGGGGACTAGCGGGATAATCGAGCAGTACTTC.

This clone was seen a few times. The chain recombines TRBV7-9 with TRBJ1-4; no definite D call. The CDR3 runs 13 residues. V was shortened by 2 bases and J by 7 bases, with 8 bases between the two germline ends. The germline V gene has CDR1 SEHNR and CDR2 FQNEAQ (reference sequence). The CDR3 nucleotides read TGTGCCAGCAGCTTAATGTCAGGTGAAAAACTGTTTTTT. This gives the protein CASSLMSGEKLFF.

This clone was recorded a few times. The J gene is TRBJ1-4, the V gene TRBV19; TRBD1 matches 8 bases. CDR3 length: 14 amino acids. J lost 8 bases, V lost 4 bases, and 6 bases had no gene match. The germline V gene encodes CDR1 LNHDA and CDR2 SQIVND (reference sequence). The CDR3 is CASSTSRDREKLFF. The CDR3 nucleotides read TGTGCCAGTAGTACGTCCCGGGACAGGGAAAAACTGTTTTTT.

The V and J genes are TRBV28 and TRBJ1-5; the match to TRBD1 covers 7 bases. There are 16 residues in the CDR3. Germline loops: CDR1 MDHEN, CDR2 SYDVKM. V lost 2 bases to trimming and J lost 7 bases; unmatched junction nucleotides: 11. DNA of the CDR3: TGTGCCAGCAGTTTAAGGACAGGCCAACCCCGACAGCCCCAGCATTTT. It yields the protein CASSLRTGQPRQPQHF.